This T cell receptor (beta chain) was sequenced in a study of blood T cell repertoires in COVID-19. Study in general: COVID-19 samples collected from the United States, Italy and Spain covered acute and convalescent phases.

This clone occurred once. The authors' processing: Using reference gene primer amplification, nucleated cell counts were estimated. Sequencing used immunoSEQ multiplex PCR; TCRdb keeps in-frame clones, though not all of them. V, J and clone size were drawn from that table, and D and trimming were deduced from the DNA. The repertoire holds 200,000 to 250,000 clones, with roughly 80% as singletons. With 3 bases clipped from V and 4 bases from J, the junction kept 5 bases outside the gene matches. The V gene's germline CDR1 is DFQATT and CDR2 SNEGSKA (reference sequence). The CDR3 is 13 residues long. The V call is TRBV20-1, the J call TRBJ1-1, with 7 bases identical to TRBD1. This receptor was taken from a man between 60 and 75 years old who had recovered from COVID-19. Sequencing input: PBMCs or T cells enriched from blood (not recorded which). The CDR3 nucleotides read TGCAGTGCTAGTCTACAGGGGTTCACTGAAGCTTTCTTT. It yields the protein CSASLQGFTEAFF.